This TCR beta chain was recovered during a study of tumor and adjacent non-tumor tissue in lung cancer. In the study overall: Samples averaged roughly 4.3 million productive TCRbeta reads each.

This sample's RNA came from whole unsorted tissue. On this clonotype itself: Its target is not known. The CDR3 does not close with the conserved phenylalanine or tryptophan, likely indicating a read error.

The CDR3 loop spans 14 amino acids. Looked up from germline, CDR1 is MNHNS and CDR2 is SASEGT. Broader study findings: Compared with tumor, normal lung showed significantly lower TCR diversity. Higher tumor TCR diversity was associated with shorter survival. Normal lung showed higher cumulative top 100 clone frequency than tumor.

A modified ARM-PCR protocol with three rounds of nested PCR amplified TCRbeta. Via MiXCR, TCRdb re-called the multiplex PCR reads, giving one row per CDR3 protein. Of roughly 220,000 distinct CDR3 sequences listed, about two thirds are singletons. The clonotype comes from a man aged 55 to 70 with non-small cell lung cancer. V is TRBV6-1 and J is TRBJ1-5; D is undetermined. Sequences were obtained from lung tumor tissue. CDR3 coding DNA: TGTACCAGCAGTGAAGTTTGGATGGGTCAGCCCCAGCATCTT. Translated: CTSSEVWMGQPQHL.